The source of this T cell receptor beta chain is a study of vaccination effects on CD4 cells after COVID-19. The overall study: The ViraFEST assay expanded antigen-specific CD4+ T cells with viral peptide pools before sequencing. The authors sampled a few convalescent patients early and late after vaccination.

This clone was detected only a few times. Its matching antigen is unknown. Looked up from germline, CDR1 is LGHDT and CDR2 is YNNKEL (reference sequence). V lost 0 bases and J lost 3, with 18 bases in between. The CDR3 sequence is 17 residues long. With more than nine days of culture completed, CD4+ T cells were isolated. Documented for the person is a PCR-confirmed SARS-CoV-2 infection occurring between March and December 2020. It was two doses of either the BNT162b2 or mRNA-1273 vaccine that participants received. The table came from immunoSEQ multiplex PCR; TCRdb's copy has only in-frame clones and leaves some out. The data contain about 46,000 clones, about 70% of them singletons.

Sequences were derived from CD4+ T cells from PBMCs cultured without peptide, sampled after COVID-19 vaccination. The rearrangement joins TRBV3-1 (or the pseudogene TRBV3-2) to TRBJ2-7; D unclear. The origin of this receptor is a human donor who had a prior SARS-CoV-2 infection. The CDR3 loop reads CASSQDALNCRYYEQYF. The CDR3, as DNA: TGTGCCAGCAGCCAAGATGCGCTGAATTGTCGTTACTACGAGCAGTACTTC.